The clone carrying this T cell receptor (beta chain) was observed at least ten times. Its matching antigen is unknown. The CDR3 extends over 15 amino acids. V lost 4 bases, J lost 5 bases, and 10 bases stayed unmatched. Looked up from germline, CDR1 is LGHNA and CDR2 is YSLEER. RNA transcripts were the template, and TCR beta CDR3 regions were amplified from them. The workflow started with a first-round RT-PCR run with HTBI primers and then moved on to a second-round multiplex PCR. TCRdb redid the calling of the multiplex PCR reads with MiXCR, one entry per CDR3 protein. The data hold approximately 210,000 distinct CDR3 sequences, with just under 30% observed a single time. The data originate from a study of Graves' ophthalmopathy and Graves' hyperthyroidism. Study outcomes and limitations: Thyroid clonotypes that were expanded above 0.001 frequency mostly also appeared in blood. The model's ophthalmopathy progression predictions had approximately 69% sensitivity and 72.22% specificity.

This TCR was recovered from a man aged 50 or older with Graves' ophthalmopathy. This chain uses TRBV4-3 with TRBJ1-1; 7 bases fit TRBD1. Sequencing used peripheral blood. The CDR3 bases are TGCGCCAGCAGCCCGTCTTTGACAGGGTGGACTGAAGCTTTCTTT. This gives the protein CASSPSLTGWTEAFF.